A single T cell receptor (beta chain) is shown here with its context. What it binds is not known. Method: immunoSEQ multiplex PCR; TCRdb's copy keeps in-frame clones and lacks some. The top ten clones hold about 5% of a sample with around 140,000 clones, roughly 92% of them seen once. These data are taken from a study of T cell responses to AZD1222 COVID-19 vaccine. Trimming removed 3 bases from V and 5 bases from J; junction bases left unmatched: 11. The CDR3 consists of 17 residues. Germline CDR1 reads MGHRA; CDR2 reads YSYEKL. Study-wide points: After two AZD1222 doses, spike-specific TCR breadth and depth rose versus day 0. Samples come after the peak T cell response, not at day 14.

The rearrangement links TRBV4-1 to TRBJ2-2; 8 nucleotides agree with TRBD2. The sequence was collected from an adult in good health. Here the sequenced sample was peripheral blood, taken on day 0 of AZD1222 vaccination. The CDR3 region has the DNA TGCGCCAGCAGCCACGGGGGACCGGCGGGGGGAACCGGGGAGCTGTTTTTT. Protein sequence: CASSHGGPAGGTGELFF.